The present T cell receptor (beta chain) was sequenced within a study of neoadjuvant anti-PD-1 for oral cavity cancer. Relative to its sample, this clone is medium-sized. TCRdb's copy holds only in-frame clones and misses some; the assay was immunoSEQ multiplex PCR. This table holds approximately 7,400 clones, about 48% found once. V lost 4 bases and J lost 5; bases outside the gene matches: 6. Germline CDR1 and CDR2: SGHVS and FQNEAQ. This CDR3 comprises 15 residues. The V gene is TRBV7-8, the J gene TRBJ1-4; 8 nucleotides match TRBD1. The sample in question was tumor tissue, obtained before nivolumab (anti-PD-1) treatment. This TCR was recovered from a person aged 35 to 85 with oral cavity squamous cell carcinoma. CDR3 sequence: CASSSRQGWNEKLFF. The CDR3 DNA follows: TGTGCCAGCAGCTCTCGACAGGGGTGGAATGAAAAACTGTTTTTT. Filled out from reference TRBV7-8 and TRBJ1-4, the complete variable domain reads GAGVSQSPRYKVAKRGQDVALRCDPISGHVSLFWYQQALGQGPEFLTYFQNEAQLDKSGLPSDRFFAERPEGSVSTLKIQRTQQEDSAVYLCASSSRQGWNEKLFFGSGTQLSVL.